This TCR beta chain is from a study of T cell responses to AZD1222 COVID-19 vaccine. Concerning this clone itself: Its antigen remains unknown. This CDR3 is also generated by other DNA sequences in the sample.

Method: immunoSEQ multiplex PCR; TCRdb's copy keeps in-frame clones and lacks some. The table records about 110,000 clones, about nine tenths of them present only once. CDR3 length: 13 amino acids. Germline-derived CDR1 and CDR2 are SEHNR and FQNEAQ (reference sequence). Trimming shortened V by 3 bases and J by 1 base, and 6 bases separated the two germline ends. Notes on the study in general: Only six or seven AZD1222 recipients were seropositive at baseline.

The chain carries TRBV7-9 and TRBJ1-1; D unresolved. The source material was peripheral blood, sampled 28 days after the second AZD1222 dose. The source is an adult who received the AZD1222 COVID-19 vaccine. CDR3: CASSLTPNTEAFF. The CDR3 nucleotides read TGTGCCAGCAGCTTGACCCCGAACACTGAAGCTTTCTTT.